The clone carrying this T cell receptor beta chain was seen a few times. No antigen is known for it. The record originates from a study of neoadjuvant anti-PD-1 for oral cavity cancer. Profiling relied on immunoSEQ multiplex PCR, and the TCRdb table lists in-frame clones only, not all of them. Among more than 12,000 clones listed, roughly 70% were seen once. V lost 0 bases and J lost 9, with 10 bases in between. This CDR3 comprises 14 residues. Looked up from germline, CDR1 is SGDLS and CDR2 is YYNGEE. Broader study findings: Each response group had just a few patients in TCR analyses.

The origin of this receptor is a person between 40 and 85 years old with oral cavity squamous cell carcinoma. Sequenced here: PBMCs, sampled before nivolumab (anti-PD-1) treatment. The rearrangement links TRBV9 to TRBJ1-6; D ambiguous. The CDR3 sequence: CASSVDRAGSPLHF. CDR3 DNA sequence: TGTGCCAGCAGCGTAGATAGGGCGGGTTCACCCCTCCACTTT.